Included here is one T cell receptor beta chain sequence, with context. Its antigen is not identified. The junction departs from the called germline gene at one end, perhaps through a read error. TCRdb re-analysed the reads in MiXCR, keeping a single row per CDR3 protein. The profile shows some 940,000 distinct CDR3 sequences, roughly 30% of them singletons. CDR1 is LGHNA, CDR2 YSLEER, per germline. This CDR3 comprises 12 residues. These data belong to a study of T cell repertoires in cytomegalovirus infection. The chain couples TRBV4-3 to TRBJ1-1; D unresolved. The specimen was cultured CD8+ T cells from PBMCs, collected from culture after CMV antigen stimulation. The clonotype was recovered from a human donor in good health (CMV status not recorded). Some clones in this sample may be carry-over from other donors' samples. CDR3 loop: CASSQGGTEALF. The CDR3 DNA is TGCGCCAGCAGCCAAGGAGGTACTGAAGCTCTCTTT.